Shown below are 32 T cell receptor beta chains from a single sample sequenced in a study of PD-L1 blockade in urothelial cancer. Sequenced by immunoSEQ multiplex PCR; TCRdb stores in-frame clones only, minus some. The repertoire has roughly 48,000 clones, approximately 80% of them found once; the top ten carry 5.8%. The sequencing used PBMCs, collected around atezolizumab (anti-PD-L1) treatment. The receptors stem from a middle-aged man with urothelial cancer.

The chain recombines TRBV27 with TRBJ1-1; a possible D gene is TRBD1 (5 bases). CDR3 length equals 14 residues. V was pared by 0 bases and J by 8 bases, with 13 bases between. CDR1 is MNHEY and CDR2 is SMNVEV in the germline V gene (reference sequence). The CDR3 is CASSLSGGLFEAFF. CDR3 nucleotides: TGTGCCAGCAGTTTATCGGGGGGTCTTTTCGAAGCTTTCTTT.

This chain connects TRBV10-3 to TRBJ2-2, with a weak D call TRBD1 (5 bases). Looked up from germline, CDR1 is ENHRY and CDR2 is SYGVKD. Trimming removed 1 base at V and 6 bases at J, with 12 bases between. The CDR3 has 15 amino acids. Here the CDR3 reads CAISELEQGPGELFF. The CDR3 coding sequence is TGTGCCATCAGTGAGTTAGAGCAGGGCCCCGGGGAGCTGTTTTTT.

This clone was observed once. The junction shows a germline mismatch at one end, possibly a read error. The V call is TRBV6-1, the J call TRBJ2-7; 10 bases line up with TRBD2. Germline V gene data show CDR1 as MNHNS and CDR2 as SASEGT. The CDR3 runs to 12 residues. CDR3 protein: CASSELLAGSFF. CDR3 nucleotide sequence: TGTGCCAGCAGTGAATTACTAGCGGGGTCCTTTTTC.

V usage is TRBV27 and J usage is TRBJ2-7, with D possibly being TRBD1 (5 bases). Germline V gene data show CDR1 as MNHEY and CDR2 as SMNVEV (reference sequence). V gave up 3 bases and J gave up 5 bases, with 14 bases separating them. The CDR3 runs 14 residues. The CDR3 DNA reads TGTGCCAGCAGTTTGAGCAGGGAATTCCACGAGCAGTACTTC. Protein sequence: CASSLSREFHEQYF.

The genes are TRBV6-5 and TRBJ1-1; D gene uncertain. Per the germline V gene, CDR1 is MNHEY and CDR2 is SVGAGI. This CDR3 has 15 residues. The V gene lost 0 bases and the J gene lost 0 bases, with 8 bases spanning the gap. The CDR3 region has the DNA TGTGCCAGCAGTTACTCGGCGGGCGTGAACACTGAAGCTTTCTTT. Translating it yields CASSYSAGVNTEAFF.

V gene TRBV5-4 combines with J gene TRBJ2-7, with D possibly matching TRBD2 (6 bases). With 4 bases removed from V and 2 bases from J, the gap between germline ends came to 13 bases. CDR3 length: 14 residues. Germline-derived CDR1 and CDR2 are SGHNT and YYREEE (reference sequence). The CDR3 here is CASSPSVPTYEQYF. The CDR3 region has the DNA TGTGCCAGCAGCCCTAGCGTCCCGACCTACGAGCAGTACTTC. The full variable domain, in which reference TRBV5-4 and TRBJ2-7 provide the parts outside the CDR3, is ETGVTQSPTHLIKTRGQQVTLRCSSQSGHNTVSWYQQALGQGPQFIFQYYREEENGRGNFPPRFSGLQFPNYSSELNVNALELDDSALYLCASSPSVPTYEQYFGPGTRLTVT.

The V and J genes are TRBV25-1 and TRBJ1-3; the D gene is possibly TRBD1 (6 bases). Germline lookup yields CDR1 MGHDK and CDR2 SYGVNS. Trimming removed 6 bases at V and 0 bases at J, with 12 bases between. The CDR3 has 15 amino acids. The CDR3 DNA sequence: TGTGCCAGCAGCTCCGACAGGACCTCTGGAAACACCATATATTTT. Translation: CASSSDRTSGNTIYF.

The genes are TRBV5-1 and TRBJ2-3; D remains unclear. The CDR3 runs 17 residues. CDR1 is SGHRS and CDR2 is YFSETQ in the germline V gene. V was trimmed by 4 bases and J by 0 bases, leaving 18 bases between them. The CDR3 sequence is CASSRQLGSGSTDTQYF. The CDR3 DNA sequence: TGCGCCAGCAGCCGCCAATTAGGCTCAGGAAGCACAGATACGCAGTATTTT. Drawing the rest from reference TRBV5-1 and TRBJ2-3, the complete variable domain is KAGVTQTPRYLIKTRGQQVTLSCSPISGHRSVSWYQQTPGQGLQFLFEYFSETQRNKGNFPGRFSGRQFSNSRSEMNVSTLELGDSALYLCASSRQLGSGSTDTQYFGPGTRLTVL.

This chain links TRBV2 with TRBJ2-1, with D possibly TRBD1 on 5 matching bases. V was clipped by 4 bases and J by 4 bases, with 11 bases between them. The CDR3 consists of 14 residues. Germline V gene data show CDR1 as SNHLY and CDR2 as FYNNEI. The CDR3 DNA reads as TGTGCCAGCAGTGGACAGCCTGATTACAATGAGCAGTTCTTC. Protein sequence: CASSGQPDYNEQFF.

The chain combines TRBV30 with TRBJ1-2; possibly TRBD1 for D (6 bases). The V gene lost 4 bases and the J gene lost 3 bases, with 15 bases spanning the gap. The germline V gene encodes CDR1 GTSNPN and CDR2 SVGIG (reference sequence). The CDR3 length is 14 residues. CDR3 amino acids: CAWTGQPLYYGYTF. Here the CDR3 DNA reads TGTGCCTGGACAGGACAGCCCCTATACTATGGCTACACCTTC.

This rearrangement joins TRBV5-6 to TRBJ1-2; perhaps TRBD1 as D (6 bases). Germline CDR1 is SGHDT and CDR2 is YYEEEE. V was pared by 0 bases and J by 4 bases, with 10 bases between. The CDR3 runs to 14 residues. The CDR3 DNA reads as TGTGCCAGCAGCTTGGAGGGACACTTCTATGGCTACACCTTC. Translation: CASSLEGHFYGYTF. Based on the CDR3 plus reference TRBV5-6 and TRBJ1-2, the full variable domain is DAGVTQSPTHLIKTRGQQVTLRCSPKSGHDTVSWYQQALGQGPQFIFQYYEEEERQRGNFPDRFSGHQFPNYSSELNVNALLLGDSALYLCASSLEGHFYGYTFGSGTRLTVV.

The gene calls are TRBV4-1 and TRBJ2-7; perhaps TRBD1 as D (6 bases). This CDR3 region has 15 residues. Trimming cost V 0 bases and J 0 bases, with 9 bases left between them. Per germline, CDR1 MGHRA and CDR2 YSYEKL. CDR3 region: CASSQERGSSYEQYF. The CDR3 DNA sequence: TGCGCCAGCAGCCAAGAGAGGGGGAGCTCCTACGAGCAGTACTTC.

This chain connects TRBV6-1 to TRBJ2-3; D might be TRBD1 (6 bases). Germline values: CDR1 MNHNS, CDR2 SASEGT. Between the trimmed V and J ends, which lost 8 bases and 4 bases, there was a span of 16 bases. This CDR3 has 14 amino acids. CDR3 loop: CASALQGSADTQYF. The DNA for the CDR3 is TGTGCCAGCGCCCTCCAGGGGAGCGCAGATACGCAGTATTTT.

The V and J genes are TRBV30 and TRBJ1-1; 9 nucleotides match TRBD1. Trimming removed 4 bases from V and 2 bases from J; junction bases left unmatched: 2. The CDR3 is 13 amino acids. Per the germline V gene, CDR1 is GTSNPN and CDR2 is SVGIG (reference sequence). CDR3 in DNA: TGTGCCTGGAAGGGACAGGGTAACACTGAAGCTTTCTTT. This translates into CAWKGQGNTEAFF.

In its sample, this clone was seen once. V and J are TRBV28 and TRBJ1-5; D remains unclear. Germline V gives CDR1 MDHEN, CDR2 SYDVKM. Trimming took off 11 bases at V and 3 bases at J, with 11 bases between the two ends. CDR3 size: 12 residues. CDR3: CACRGPNQPQHF. The CDR3 region has the DNA TGTGCCTGCCGAGGGCCCAATCAGCCCCAGCATTTT.

In this sample, this clone turned up a few times. V gene TRBV30 combines with J gene TRBJ2-7; 7 bases align to TRBD2. CDR1 and CDR2 (germline): GTSNPN, SVGIG (reference sequence). Trimming removed 8 bases from V and 5 bases from J; junction bases left unmatched: 12. The CDR3 runs 13 residues. The CDR3 sequence is CARSLGGNDEQYF. The CDR3 DNA reads as TGTGCCCGCTCCTTGGGAGGGAACGACGAGCAGTACTTC.

This chain uses TRBV6-4 with TRBJ2-1, with 7 bases matching TRBD2. This CDR3 region has 15 residues. The V gene's germline CDR1 is MRHNA and CDR2 SNTAGT. V shed 4 bases, J shed 1 base, and the junction held 4 bases outside the gene matches. CDR3 nucleotides: TGTGCCAGCAGTGGGGAAGCGGGATCCTACAATGAGCAGTTCTTC. Translation: CASSGEAGSYNEQFF.

This rearrangement joins TRBV28 to TRBJ2-7; 8 nucleotides match TRBD2. Looked up from germline, CDR1 is MDHEN and CDR2 is SYDVKM. The V and J ends lost 10 bases and 3 bases, in that order; junction bases with no gene match: 11. The CDR3 totals 14 residues. The CDR3 nucleotides are TGTGCCACCAATTCCCGCGGGGGGAACTACGAGCAGTACTTC. This translates into CATNSRGGNYEQYF.

This clone was seen just once. This rearrangement joins TRBV28 to TRBJ2-7; a weak D match, TRBD1 (6 bases). The ends were cut back, 6 bases at V and 2 bases at J, with 14 bases in the middle. CDR1 and CDR2 (germline): MDHEN, SYDVKM. This CDR3 has 14 amino acids. The CDR3 nucleotides read TGTGCCAGCAGCTCCAGGGGTCCCCCCTACGAGCAGTACTTC. Its translation is CASSSRGPPYEQYF.

Note on this clone: Other DNA sequences in this sample translate to the same CDR3. The chain is built from TRBV11-2 and TRBJ2-7, with 10 bases matching TRBD1. This CDR3 comprises 15 residues. The ends lost 4 bases at V and 0 bases at J; junction bases unmatched: 3. The V gene's germline CDR1 is SGHAT and CDR2 FQNNGV. In DNA, the CDR3 is TGTGCCAGCAGCTCCCGGGACAGGGGCTCCTACGAGCAGTACTTC. This translates into CASSSRDRGSYEQYF. Supplemented by reference TRBV11-2 and TRBJ2-7, the full variable domain reads EAGVAQSPRYKIIEKRQSVAFWCNPISGHATLYWYQQILGQGPKLLIQFQNNGVVDDSQLPKDRFSAERLKGVDSTLKIQPAKLEDSAVYLCASSSRDRGSYEQYFGPGTRLTVT.

This chain joins TRBV28 and TRBJ1-4, with TRBD1 as a possible D gene (6 bases). From germline, CDR1 is MDHEN and CDR2 SYDVKM. Trimming stripped 2 bases from V and 8 bases from J, with 15 bases between. The CDR3 consists of 15 residues. This CDR3 reads CASSLGGAGVEKLFF. DNA of the CDR3: TGTGCCAGCAGTTTAGGTGGGGCAGGGGTGGAAAAACTGTTTTTT.

The chain recombines TRBV27 with TRBJ2-7, with D uncertain. The CDR3 sequence is 13 residues long. Germline-derived CDR1 and CDR2 are MNHEY and SMNVEV (reference sequence). V was cut by 2 bases and J by 6 bases, with 11 bases left in between. The DNA for the CDR3 is TGTGCCAGCAGTTTAAACGACATCAGCGAGCAGTACTTC. Translating gives CASSLNDISEQYF.

The gene calls are TRBV10-3 and TRBJ1-1; TRBD1 might be the D (6 bases). Trimming cost V 1 base and J 5 bases, with 14 bases left between them. Per the germline V gene, CDR1 is ENHRY and CDR2 is SYGVKD. The CDR3 sequence is 15 residues long. The CDR3 nucleotides read TGTGCCATCAGTGAGTTAGGGGGAGGGAGGACTGAAGCTTTCTTT. It codes for CAISELGGGRTEAFF.

V usage is TRBV11-2 and J usage is TRBJ2-3; TRBD2 aligns across 7 bases. The CDR3 has 15 residues. V lost 4 bases to trimming and J lost 4 bases; unmatched junction nucleotides: 8. In germline, CDR1 is SGHAT, CDR2 FQNNGV. The DNA for the CDR3 is TGTGCCAGCAGCTCCCTCCGGGGGGAAGCAGATACGCAGTATTTT. Encoded protein: CASSSLRGEADTQYF.

The rearrangement links TRBV28 to TRBJ1-2, with a possible D match to TRBD1 (5 bases). The CDR3 has 13 amino acids. Trimming pared 2 bases from V and 8 bases from J, leaving 12 bases between. Germline V gene data show CDR1 as MDHEN and CDR2 as SYDVKM. This chain's CDR3 is CASSLPRGGGYTF. The CDR3 DNA is TGTGCCAGCAGTTTACCTAGGGGTGGCGGCTACACCTTC.

The rearrangement joins TRBV28 to TRBJ1-1; a weak D match, TRBD1 (5 bases). Germline lookup yields CDR1 MDHEN and CDR2 SYDVKM. The V gene lost 2 bases and the J gene lost 6 bases, with 10 bases spanning the gap. The CDR3 is 13 amino acids. This chain's CDR3 is CASSLGAPPEAFF. The CDR3 DNA sequence: TGTGCCAGCAGTTTAGGGGCACCCCCTGAAGCTTTCTTT.

This chain links TRBV5-1 with TRBJ2-7, with 8 bases fitting TRBD2. The CDR3 runs 14 residues. The ends lost 4 bases at V and 2 bases at J; junction bases unmatched: 5. Looked up from germline, CDR1 is SGHRS and CDR2 is YFSETQ. CDR3 in DNA: TGCGCCAGCAGCCAAAGCGGGAGCCCCTACGAGCAGTACTTC. Its translation is CASSQSGSPYEQYF.

This clone was seen only once. The chain recombines TRBV30 with TRBJ2-7; D may be TRBD1 (6 bases). The CDR3 extends over 13 amino acids. With 3 bases removed from V and 7 bases from J, the gap between germline ends came to 16 bases. CDR1 is GTSNPN, CDR2 SVGIG, per germline (reference sequence). CDR3 loop: CAWSGLGGREQYF. DNA for the CDR3: TGTGCCTGGAGCGGGTTAGGGGGTCGTGAGCAGTACTTC.

This clone was counted a few times. V and J are TRBV6-6 and TRBJ2-1, with 7 bases matching TRBD2. Trimming cost V 2 bases and J 9 bases; bases outside gene matches: 13. The CDR3 contains 16 residues. CDR1 is MNHNY and CDR2 is SVGAGI in the germline V gene (reference sequence). The CDR3 DNA is TGTGCCAGCAGTTACCAGCCCGCGGGAGAGACAGTTGAGCAGTTCTTC. Its translation is CASSYQPAGETVEQFF.

The chain carries TRBV7-9 and TRBJ2-1; 9 bases are shared with TRBD1. The CDR3 spans 18 residues. V trimming: 5 bases; J trimming: 7 bases; junction bases outside the gene matches: 18. Germline CDR1 is SEHNR and CDR2 is FQNEAQ (reference sequence). This CDR3 reads CASSTTGGEAEKGNEQFF. The CDR3 DNA reads as TGTGCCAGCAGCACTACAGGGGGCGAAGCGGAAAAAGGGAATGAGCAGTTCTTC.

The J gene is TRBJ2-7, the V gene TRBV28; 7 bases are shared with TRBD2. Germline lookup yields CDR1 MDHEN and CDR2 SYDVKM. Trimming removed 5 bases from V and 2 bases from J; junction bases left unmatched: 15. CDR3 length equals 17 residues. The CDR3 nucleotides are TGTGCCAGCAGTGGGGGGGATGGGGGACCCCGCACCTACGAGCAGTACTTC. Protein: CASSGGDGGPRTYEQYF.

The rearrangement links TRBV7-3 to TRBJ1-1; 7 nucleotides align to TRBD1. The CDR3 length is 14 residues. Germline values: CDR1 SGHTA, CDR2 FQGTGA. V lost 4 bases and J lost 5; bases outside the gene matches: 7. DNA for the CDR3: TGTGCCAGCAGCTCCCAAGGGGGCCTGACTGAAGCTTTCTTT. It yields the protein CASSSQGGLTEAFF.